The sequence of this T cell receptor (beta chain) was determined in a study of T cell responses to AZD1222 COVID-19 vaccine. Whole-study findings and limits: The number of AZD1222 recipients seropositive at baseline was only five to seven. The study found vaccine-associated CD4 TCRs spanning spike, dominant at 160-218 and 743-854. Researchers took repertoire samples only after the peak T cell response had come. Spike-specific TCRs gained breadth and depth after people received two AZD1222 doses.

CDR3 length: 13 amino acids. V gave up 9 bases and J gave up 3 bases; unmatched junction bases: 4. The germline V gene has CDR1 KGHDR and CDR2 SFDVKD. The table came from immunoSEQ multiplex PCR; TCRdb's copy has only in-frame clones and leaves some out. The sample yields roughly 140,000 clones, 75% to 95% seen once. In regard to this clone: Antigen specificity is unknown.

The TCR originated in an adult in good health. This material consisted of peripheral blood, taken on day 0 of MenACWY control vaccination. V gene TRBV24-1 combines with J gene TRBJ1-5; TRBD1 matches 7 bases. The DNA of the CDR3 is TGTGCCACCCAGGGACAGTACAATCAGCCCCAGCATTTT. Protein sequence: CATQGQYNQPQHF.